The rows below give T cell receptor beta chains drawn from one sample of a study of metastatic and nonmetastatic thyroid tumors. TCRdb reanalyzed the PCR reads via MiXCR. The table shows 15,000 or so clones, with roughly 3.5% occurring only once. Sequencing was performed on tumor tissue. These receptors all stem from a female donor with papillary thyroid cancer or a benign thyroid nodule (not recorded which). Some clones in this sample may be carry-over from other donors' samples. Each CDR3 is given with its conserved first and last residue. Each record gives: V gene, D gene, clone size, J gene, CDR3 protein, CDR3 DNA. The D gene is left open where the match is weak. Not every row has a clone size; where given, it reads once, few, many or a size class.

TRBV6-1	.	few	TRBJ2-6	CASRNGAGYGRGANVLTF	TGTGCCAGCAGGAACGGGGCAGGGTACGGCCGGGGGGCCAACGTCCTGACTTTC
TRBV27	.	.	TRBJ1-2	CASSLSGRFYGYTF	TGTGCCAGCAGTTTATCAGGCAGATTCTATGGCTACACCTTC
TRBV2	TRBD1	few	TRBJ2-5	CASSEGDRGRETQYF	TGTGCCAGCAGTGAAGGAGACAGGGGACGTGAGACCCAGTACTTC
TRBV6-2/TRBV6-3	.	.	TRBJ2-3	CASRRRLCTDTQYF	TGTGCCAGCAGACGCCGACTATGCACAGATACGCAGTATTTT
TRBV20-1	.	few	TRBJ2-1	CSAKRRGNEQFF	TGCAGTGCTAAGAGGAGGGGGAATGAGCAGTTCTTC
TRBV7-9	.	few	TRBJ2-2	CASSLVVGNTGELFF	TGTGCCAGCAGCTTAGTTGTGGGGAACACCGGGGAGCTGTTTTTT
TRBV6-1	.	.	TRBJ1-1	CASMGGSYTEAFF	TGTGCCAGCATGGGGGGCAGTTACACTGAAGCTTTCTTT
TRBV7-3	TRBD2	.	TRBJ2-7	CASSAVAGSPYEQYF	TGTGCCAGCAGCGCCGTAGCGGGAAGTCCCTACGAGCAGTACTTC
TRBV6-1	TRBD1	few	TRBJ2-6	CASSVGTGSGANVLTF	TGTGCCAGCAGTGTAGGGACAGGCTCTGGGGCCAACGTCCTGACTTTC
TRBV19	.	.	TRBJ2-2	CASMAGLGIGELFF	TGTGCCAGTATGGCAGGCCTAGGGATCGGGGAGCTGTTTTTT
TRBV25-1	.	few	TRBJ1-2	CASSEPLEVRGGEDGYTF	TGTGCCAGCAGTGAACCCCTCGAGGTGAGAGGAGGTGAGGATGGCTACACCTTC
TRBV12-3/TRBV12-4	.	few	TRBJ2-5	CASSPLRTGPETQYF	TGTGCCAGCAGTCCCTTACGCACAGGGCCGGAGACCCAGTACTTC
TRBV20-1	TRBD1	few	TRBJ2-7	CSAMGQGYEQYF	TGCAGTGCTATGGGACAGGGGTATGAGCAGTACTTC
TRBV28	.	many	TRBJ2-2	CASSLFSSGELFF	TGTGCCAGCAGTCTATTCAGTTCCGGGGAGCTGTTTTTT
TRBV7-9	.	medium-sized	TRBJ2-3	CAGSSGVGTDTQYF	TGTGCCGGCAGCTCGGGAGTTGGCACAGATACGCAGTATTTT
TRBV7-7	TRBD1	.	TRBJ1-4	CASRNRGRGIEKLFF	TGTGCTAGCCGAAACAGGGGAAGGGGTATTGAAAAACTGTTTTTT
TRBV7-9	TRBD1	.	TRBJ1-2	CASSPTTGLIRGGYTF	TGTGCCAGCAGCCCAACGACAGGGCTTATTAGAGGTGGCTACACCTTC
TRBV19	.	.	TRBJ1-5	CASSIAHSRHDQPQHF	TGTGCCAGTAGTATAGCTCACTCCAGGCACGATCAGCCCCAGCATTTT
TRBV4-1	.	few	TRBJ2-5	CASSQNRAAETQYF	TGCGCCAGCAGCCAGAACAGGGCCGCAGAGACCCAGTACTTC
TRBV5-8	.	few	TRBJ2-4	CASSFDGKNIQYF	TGTGCCAGCAGCTTTGATGGTAAAAACATTCAGTACTTC
TRBV6-1	.	few	TRBJ2-3	CASIDGSTDTQYF	TGTGCCAGCATTGACGGGAGCACAGATACGCAGTATTTT
TRBV28	.	medium-sized	TRBJ2-2	CASSFRGRMNTGELFF	TGTGCCAGCAGTTTCCGTGGGAGAATGAACACCGGGGAGCTGTTTTTT
TRBV7-2	.	.	TRBJ2-3	CASSLSATSTDTQYF	TGTGCCAGCAGCTTAAGTGCCACGTCTACAGATACGCAGTATTTT